This T cell receptor beta chain stems from a study of cytomegalovirus exposure and HLA in healthy donors. Use of 60 Vbeta and 13 Jbeta primers characterized the PCR. The repertoire was sequenced with immunoSEQ multiplex PCR; TCRdb's copy has only in-frame clones and lacks some. Its clone listing holds over 100,000 clones. Whole-study results and caveats: An assumption of roughly uniform sequencing depth across donors underlay the presence/absence analyses. With later analysis, a missense DCLRE1C variant became linked to TCR beta V- and J-gene trimming.

Comments on this clone: As yet, its antigen is unknown.

There are 11 residues in the CDR3. The V and J genes are TRBV7-5 and TRBJ2-5; the table's D call, TRBD1, was not checked against the DNA. TRBV7-5 is listed as a pseudogene. The sequenced sample consisted of PBMCs. The clonotype was recovered from a man aged 18-30 years in good health and CMV-seronegative. The chain's CDR3 is CARSSGETQYF. The CDR3 DNA is TGTGCCAGAAGCTCTGGCGAGACCCAGTACTTC.